Each of the 32 T cell receptor beta chains below was sequenced from the same sample in a study of human T cells and chemical hapten exposure. Via MiXCR, TCRdb re-called the RACE reads, giving one row per CDR3 protein. Here the sample spans roughly 69,000 distinct CDR3 sequences, under 13% being singletons. Sample time point: patch test 2, 6 weeks after DPC sensitization. The treatment: therapeutic diphenylcyclopropenone sensitization with weekly scalp DPC. Here the sequenced sample was whole blood, taken in connection with sensitization to the hapten diphenylcyclopropenone (DPC). All receptors derive from a woman in her forties or fifties with alopecia areata. Some clones in this sample may be carry-over from other donors' samples.

The gene calls are TRBV29-1 and TRBJ2-2, with no clear D. Trimming removed 7 bases from V and 0 bases from J, with 9 bases in between. Germline lookup yields CDR1 SQVTM and CDR2 ANQGSEA. This CDR3 is 13 amino acids long. The CDR3 here is CSGGSANTGELFF. Written as DNA, the CDR3 is TGCAGCGGTGGCAGCGCGAACACCGGGGAGCTGTTTTTT.

The V gene is TRBV20-1, the J gene TRBJ2-2, with 12 bases matching TRBD2. With V trimmed by 6 bases and J by 3 bases, 11 bases remained unmatched. This CDR3 is 17 amino acids long. CDR1 is DFQATT and CDR2 is SNEGSKA in the germline V gene (reference sequence). The CDR3 DNA follows: TGCAGTGCACCTGTACCTGGACTAGCGGGGTACACCGGGGAGCTGTTTTTT. Translating it yields CSAPVPGLAGYTGELFF.

This clonotype was recorded many times. The rearrangement links TRBV18 to TRBJ1-2; D is uncertain. Germline V gene sequence: CDR1 KGHSH, CDR2 LQKENI. The V gene lost 3 bases and the J gene lost 4 bases, with 18 bases spanning the gap. The length of the CDR3 is 16 residues. The CDR3 loop is CASSPPPGQRLYGYTF. CDR3 DNA: TGTGCCAGCTCACCCCCGCCCGGTCAGCGCCTCTATGGCTACACCTTC.

The J gene is TRBJ1-2, the V gene TRBV18; D is ambiguous. The V gene's germline CDR1 is KGHSH and CDR2 LQKENI. This CDR3 spans 13 amino acids. V was trimmed by 3 bases and J by 6 bases, leaving 11 bases between them. The CDR3 loop reads CASSPGEGNGYTF. The CDR3 DNA reads TGTGCCAGCTCACCTGGGGAAGGAAATGGCTACACCTTC.

This clonotype was counted a few times. The chain couples TRBV9 to TRBJ2-3, with D unclear. Per the germline V gene, CDR1 is SGDLS and CDR2 is YYNGEE. Trimming shortened V by 0 bases and J by 2 bases, and 4 bases separated the two germline ends. The CDR3 sequence is 13 residues long. CDR3 sequence reads: CASSVVPTDTQYF. In DNA, the CDR3 is TGTGCCAGCAGCGTAGTCCCCACAGATACGCAGTATTTT. The entire variable domain, with the rest obtained from reference TRBV9 and TRBJ2-3, is as follows: DSGVTQTPKHLITATGQRVTLRCSPRSGDLSVYWYQQSLDQGLQFLIQYYNGEERAKGNILERFSAQQFPDLHSELNLSSLELGDSALYFCASSVVPTDTQYFGPGTRLTVL.

This clonotype has a handful of counts. CDR3 amino acids: CASTFYNEQFF. The CDR3, as DNA: TGTGCCAGCACCTTCTACAATGAGCAGTTCTTC. This chain connects TRBV12-3 or TRBV12-4 to TRBJ2-1; D is uncertain. This CDR3 has 11 amino acids. V lost 7 bases to trimming and J lost 3 bases, with 4 bases between them.

This clonotype was seen a handful of times. The chain couples TRBV5-4 to TRBJ1-2; D is uncertain. V lost 7 bases and J 8 bases, leaving 12 bases between the germline ends. CDR1 SGHNT and CDR2 YYREEE come from the germline V gene (reference sequence). CDR3 size: 11 residues. The CDR3 loop is CASGLDGGYTF. In nucleotides, the CDR3 is TGTGCCAGCGGACTCGATGGGGGCTACACCTTC. Full variable domain (missing parts from reference TRBV5-4 and TRBJ1-2): ETGVTQSPTHLIKTRGQQVTLRCSSQSGHNTVSWYQQALGQGPQFIFQYYREEENGRGNFPPRFSGLQFPNYSSELNVNALELDDSALYLCASGLDGGYTFGSGTRLTVV.

This clonotype was observed a handful of times. This sequence joins TRBV29-1 and TRBJ2-4; the D gene is possibly TRBD2 (6 bases). This CDR3 is built from 12 residues. V shed 7 bases and J shed 2 bases, with 9 bases lying between them. Germline V gene sequence: CDR1 SQVTM, CDR2 ANQGSEA. CDR3 sequence: CSGRDSKNIQYF. In DNA form, the CDR3 reads TGCAGCGGCCGGGACTCCAAAAACATTCAGTACTTC. Supplemented by reference TRBV29-1 and TRBJ2-4, the full variable domain reads SAVISQKPSRDICQRGTSLTIQCQVDSQVTMMFWYRQQPGQSLTLIATANQGSEATYESGFVIDKFPISRPNLTFSTLTVSNMSPEDSSIYLCSGRDSKNIQYFGAGTRLSVL.

For this clonotype: One base away lies a much larger clone, so this may be a sequencing read error. The rearrangement links TRBV7-7 to TRBJ2-5; no clear D gene. CDR3 length: 14 amino acids. CDR1 and CDR2 from the germline V gene are SSHAT and FNYEAQ (reference sequence). The CDR3 protein is CVSSLRVSGETQYF. CDR3 coding DNA: TGTGTCAGCAGCCTTAGAGTTTCCGGGGAGACCCAGTACTTC.

The table lists this clonotype with many counts. The V gene is TRBV7-9, the J gene TRBJ2-2; D gene unclear. The CDR3 spans 16 residues. CDR1 SEHNR and CDR2 FQNEAQ come from the germline V gene (reference sequence). Trimming left V 1 base short and J 2 bases short, with 11 bases between. The CDR3 DNA follows: TGTGCCAGCAGCTTAGTAAGGAGCTTTAACACCGGGGAGCTGTTTTTT. This encodes CASSLVRSFNTGELFF.

In its sample, this clonotype was seen many times. The rearrangement links TRBV7-9 to TRBJ2-1; D is possibly TRBD2 (6 bases). The CDR3 is 15 amino acids. The V end was cut by 1 base, the J end by 5 bases, with 12 bases between. Germline CDR1 reads SEHNR; CDR2 reads FQNEAQ (reference sequence). CDR3 sequence reads: CASSLEGGINNEQFF. CDR3 coding DNA: TGTGCCAGCAGCTTAGAGGGCGGGATAAACAATGAGCAGTTCTTC.

This clonotype has at least ten counts. This chain connects TRBV3-1 to TRBJ2-1; no reliable D call. The germline V and J ends were trimmed by 6 bases and 0 bases, with 12 bases remaining between them. This CDR3 has 15 residues. Germline V lookup: CDR1 LGHDT, CDR2 YNNKEL (reference sequence). CDR3 bases: TGTGCCAGCAGATCCCGACCTAGCTCCTACAATGAGCAGTTCTTC. Its translation is CASRSRPSSYNEQFF.

In its sample, this clonotype was seen a few times. The V and J genes are TRBV6-2 or TRBV6-3 and TRBJ2-3; D gene ambiguous. Deletions cut 4 bases from V and 0 bases from J, with 14 bases between. There are 16 residues in the CDR3. CDR1 and CDR2 from the germline V gene are MNHEY and SVGEGT. The DNA for the CDR3 is TGTGCCAGCAGTTCCACTCTACTGAGGAGCACAGATACGCAGTATTTT. As protein: CASSSTLLRSTDTQYF.

This clonotype came up many times. The chain couples TRBV7-6 to TRBJ2-5, with 7 bases lining up with TRBD2. The CDR3 has 13 amino acids. Germline V gene lookup returns CDR1 SGHVS and CDR2 FNYEAQ. V lost 6 bases to trimming and J lost 2 bases; unmatched junction nucleotides: 3. The CDR3 coding sequence is TGTGCCAGCAGGCGGGGGTTTCAAGAGACCCAGTACTTC. Its protein is CASRRGFQETQYF.

Many counts were recorded for this clonotype. The CDR3, as DNA: TGTGCCAGCAGTCCCGGGACAGGGTTATCCTACGAGCAGTACTTC. This translates into CASSPGTGLSYEQYF. This chain links TRBV28 with TRBJ2-7; TRBD1 matches at 9 bases. V was pared by 5 bases and J by 1 base, with 6 bases of the junction left unmatched. Germline values: CDR1 MDHEN, CDR2 SYDVKM. The CDR3 is 15 residues long.

The chain carries TRBV11-2 and TRBJ1-5; no firm D call. The CDR3 totals 13 residues. V lost 0 bases, J lost 3 bases, and 3 bases lay in between. Looked up from germline, CDR1 is SGHAT and CDR2 is FQNNGV. As DNA, the CDR3 is TGTGCCAGCAGCTTAGAAGCCAATCAGCCCCAGCATTTT. Encoded protein: CASSLEANQPQHF.

This clonotype showed up just a few times. The chain joins TRBV6-6 to TRBJ2-1, with TRBD2 matching over 10 bases. The CDR3 extends over 15 amino acids. Germline loops: CDR1 MNHNY, CDR2 SVGAGI (reference sequence). V shed 6 bases and J 4 bases; nucleotides not matched to a gene: 6. In DNA, the CDR3 is TGTGCCAGCAGCCATACTAGCGGGGCATACAATGAGCAGTTCTTC. It encodes CASSHTSGAYNEQFF.

At least ten counts were recorded for this clonotype. The J gene is TRBJ1-1, the V gene TRBV2; 8 nucleotides align to TRBD1. Looked up from germline, CDR1 is SNHLY and CDR2 is FYNNEI. The CDR3 length is 16 residues. After removal of 6 bases from V and 5 bases from J, the junction contained 14 bases not matched to a gene. CDR3: CASRDRQGRRGTEAFF. As DNA, the CDR3 is TGTGCCAGCAGAGACAGACAGGGGCGCCGGGGGACTGAAGCTTTCTTT.

There are many counts of this clonotype. The rearrangement links TRBV7-9 to TRBJ2-7, with D perhaps TRBD2 (5 bases). This CDR3 comprises 15 residues. CDR1 and CDR2 (germline): SEHNR, FQNEAQ (reference sequence). V was cut by 1 base and J by 7 bases, with 17 bases left in between. The CDR3: CASSLGGLARPEQYF. For the CDR3, the DNA is TGTGCCAGCAGCTTAGGAGGGCTAGCCCGCCCGGAGCAGTACTTC.

The table lists this clonotype with a few counts. The chain uses TRBV6-1 and TRBJ2-2; 8 bases line up with TRBD1. J lost 4 bases, V lost 4 bases, and 2 bases had no gene match. Germline V lookup: CDR1 MNHNS, CDR2 SASEGT. The CDR3 has 14 amino acids. DNA of the CDR3: TGTGCCAGCAGTGGAGGACAGGGCACCGGGGAGCTGTTTTTT. The encoded protein is CASSGGQGTGELFF.

In its sample, this clonotype was seen many times. The chain links TRBV7-6 to TRBJ2-2; weak D call: TRBD2 (6 bases). Deletions cut 8 bases from V and 5 bases from J, with 18 bases between. CDR1 is SGHVS, CDR2 FNYEAQ, per germline. The CDR3 is made up of 15 amino acids. The CDR3 loop is CASSQEVAATGELFF. CDR3 nucleotides: TGTGCCAGCTCACAGGAGGTAGCGGCTACCGGGGAGCTGTTTTTT.

This chain links TRBV7-2 with TRBJ2-1; 7 bases are a match to TRBD2. V lost 3 bases and J lost 3; bases outside the gene matches: 5. The CDR3 is made up of 15 amino acids. The germline CDR1 and CDR2 sequences are SGHTA and FQGNSA. The CDR3 region is CTSSFLSGDYNEQFF. CDR3 nucleotide sequence: TGTACCAGCAGCTTTTTAAGCGGGGACTACAATGAGCAGTTCTTC.

At least ten counts were recorded for this clonotype. V gene TRBV29-1 combines with J gene TRBJ1-1; 10 nucleotides align to TRBD1. V dropped 7 bases and J dropped 0; count of bases not matched to a gene: 8. CDR3 length: 15 residues. Germline-derived CDR1 and CDR2 are SQVTM and ANQGSEA. CDR3 DNA: TGCAGCGCCCTGACAGGGGGCCTCATGAACACTGAAGCTTTCTTT. Amino acid sequence: CSALTGGLMNTEAFF.

This clonotype was counted a few times. J is TRBJ2-1 and V is TRBV24-1; TRBD2 matches at 7 bases. In germline, CDR1 is KGHDR, CDR2 SFDVKD. The J segment lost 4 bases and the V segment lost 6 bases, leaving 14 bases of the junction unmatched. The CDR3 runs to 17 residues. The CDR3 coding sequence is TGTGCCACCAGTTCTCGAGTCGGCGGGAGAGTTTACAATGAGCAGTTCTTC. It translates to CATSSRVGGRVYNEQFF.

This chain joins TRBV18 and TRBJ2-3, with no clear D. CDR1 and CDR2 (germline): KGHSH, LQKENI. The CDR3 covers 13 residues. The ends were cut back, 7 bases at V and 1 base at J, with 9 bases in the middle. CDR3: CASFKGGTDTQYF. The CDR3 DNA reads TGTGCCAGCTTTAAGGGTGGCACAGATACGCAGTATTTT. The full variable domain, with the rest looked up from reference TRBV18 and TRBJ2-3, is NAGVMQNPRHLVRRRGQEARLRCSPMKGHSHVYWYRQLPEEGLKFMVYLQKENIIDESGMPKERFSAEFPKEGPSILRIQQVVRGDSAAYFCASFKGGTDTQYFGPGTRLTVL.

J is TRBJ1-5 and V is TRBV29-1, with 9 bases lining up with TRBD1. V gave up 6 bases and J gave up 5 bases; unmatched junction bases: 8. CDR1 is SQVTM, CDR2 ANQGSEA, per germline. The length of the CDR3 is 14 residues. This chain's CDR3 is CSVQQGAWDQPQHF. The CDR3 coding sequence is TGCAGCGTGCAACAGGGGGCATGGGATCAGCCCCAGCATTTT.

The rearrangement uses TRBV11-2 and TRBJ1-1; unclear D gene. This CDR3 contains 15 residues. The V gene's germline CDR1 is SGHAT and CDR2 FQNNGV. V was shortened by 4 bases and J by 5 bases, with 17 bases between the two germline ends. DNA for the CDR3: TGTGCCAGCAGCTCCCCTGGGGAGGTACATACTGAAGCTTTCTTT. Translation gives CASSSPGEVHTEAFF.

At least ten counts were recorded for this clonotype. The chain combines TRBV29-1 with TRBJ2-3, with no clear D. V was trimmed by 6 bases and J by 2 bases, leaving 12 bases between them. The CDR3 is 13 amino acids. Germline CDR1 is SQVTM and CDR2 is ANQGSEA. CDR3 amino acids: CSVGPANTDTQYF. The CDR3 DNA is TGCAGCGTCGGTCCCGCTAACACAGATACGCAGTATTTT.

This clonotype was counted between two and nine times. The chain carries TRBV20-1 and TRBJ2-3, with 10 bases identical to TRBD2. The CDR3 extends over 16 amino acids. CDR1 is DFQATT and CDR2 is SNEGSKA in the germline V gene (reference sequence). V shed 3 bases, J shed 9 bases, and the junction held 15 bases outside the gene matches. The CDR3 spells CSARVVSSGRSRTQYF. For the CDR3, the DNA is TGCAGTGCTAGGGTGGTATCTAGCGGGAGATCTAGAACGCAGTATTTT.

The sample holds many counts of this clonotype. The J gene is TRBJ1-6, the V gene TRBV30; 12 bases are shared with TRBD1. V gave up 5 bases and J gave up 7 bases; unmatched junction bases: 9. CDR1 is GTSNPN, CDR2 SVGIG, per germline (reference sequence). The CDR3 sequence is 16 residues long. CDR3 nucleotide sequence: TGTGCCTGGGACGTAGGGACAGGGGGCGGAAATTCACCCCTCCACTTT. Residues: CAWDVGTGGGNSPLHF.

This clonotype was observed many times. The V call is TRBV10-3, the J call TRBJ2-3; the match to TRBD2 covers 12 bases. CDR3 length: 18 amino acids. Germline CDR1 and CDR2: ENHRY and SYGVKD. After removal of 6 bases from V and 0 bases from J, the junction contained 10 bases not matched to a gene. The DNA for the CDR3 is TGTGCCATCAGCGGAACTAGCGGGAGGTTCCCTAGCACAGATACGCAGTATTTT. Translation gives CAISGTSGRFPSTDTQYF.

This clonotype occurred many times. This chain joins TRBV20-1 and TRBJ1-1; D is undetermined. Germline lookup yields CDR1 DFQATT and CDR2 SNEGSKA (reference sequence). The length of the CDR3 is 12 residues. V was pared by 2 bases and J by 3 bases, with 7 bases between. This CDR3 reads CSARWRDTEAFF. The CDR3 DNA reads TGCAGTGCTAGATGGAGGGACACTGAAGCTTTCTTT.